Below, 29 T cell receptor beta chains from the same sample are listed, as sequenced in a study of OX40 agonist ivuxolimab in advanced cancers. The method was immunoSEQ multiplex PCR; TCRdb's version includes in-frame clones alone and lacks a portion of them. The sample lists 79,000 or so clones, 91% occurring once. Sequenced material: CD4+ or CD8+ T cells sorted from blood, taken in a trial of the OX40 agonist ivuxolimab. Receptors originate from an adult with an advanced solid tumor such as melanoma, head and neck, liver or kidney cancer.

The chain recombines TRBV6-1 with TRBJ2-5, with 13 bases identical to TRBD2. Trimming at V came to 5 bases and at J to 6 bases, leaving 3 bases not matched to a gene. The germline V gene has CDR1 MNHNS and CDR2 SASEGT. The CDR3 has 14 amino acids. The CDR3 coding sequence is TGTGCCAGCAGTACACTAGCGGGAGGGCAGACCCAGTACTTC. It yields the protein CASSTLAGGQTQYF.

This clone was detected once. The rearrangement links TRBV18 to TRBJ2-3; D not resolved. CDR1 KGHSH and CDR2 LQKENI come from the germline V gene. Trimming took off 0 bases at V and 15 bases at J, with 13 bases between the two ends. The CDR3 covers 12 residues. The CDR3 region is CASSPPETTQYF. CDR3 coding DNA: TGTGCCAGCTCACCACCTGAGACCACCCAATATTTT.

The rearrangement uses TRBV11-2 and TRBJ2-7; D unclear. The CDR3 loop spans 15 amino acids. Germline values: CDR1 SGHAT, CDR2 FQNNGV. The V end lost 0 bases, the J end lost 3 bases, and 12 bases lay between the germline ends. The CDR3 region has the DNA TGTGCCAGCAGCTTAGACGAAACTGTGGGCTACGAGCAGTACTTC. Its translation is CASSLDETVGYEQYF.

DNA for the CDR3: TGCGCCAGCAGCTATGGGGGACAGGGGAGCACAGATACGCAGTATTTT. It is translated as CASSYGGQGSTDTQYF. The V call is TRBV5-1, the J call TRBJ2-3; 10 nucleotides match TRBD1. V shed 3 bases and J 0 bases; nucleotides not matched to a gene: 4. Germline CDR1 SGHRS, CDR2 YFSETQ. CDR3 length: 16 amino acids.

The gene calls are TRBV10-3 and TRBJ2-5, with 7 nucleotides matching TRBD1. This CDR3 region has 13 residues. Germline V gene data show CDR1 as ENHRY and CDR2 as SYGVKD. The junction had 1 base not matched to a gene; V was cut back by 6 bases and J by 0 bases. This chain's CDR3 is CAIRGQHQETQYF. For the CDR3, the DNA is TGTGCCATCAGGGGACAGCACCAAGAGACCCAGTACTTC.

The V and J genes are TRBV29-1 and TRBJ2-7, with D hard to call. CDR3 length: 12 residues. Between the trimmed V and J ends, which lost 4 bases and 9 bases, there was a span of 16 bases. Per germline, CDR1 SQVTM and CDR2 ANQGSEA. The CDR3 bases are TGCAGCGTTGGGTGGGCAGGCGTCGGGCAGTACTTC. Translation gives CSVGWAGVGQYF.

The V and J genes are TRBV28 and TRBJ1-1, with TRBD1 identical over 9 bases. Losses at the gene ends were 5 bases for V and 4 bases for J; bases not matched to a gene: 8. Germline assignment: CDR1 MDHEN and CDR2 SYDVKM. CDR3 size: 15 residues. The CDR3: CASSAHRGRVTEAFF. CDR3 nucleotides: TGTGCCAGCAGTGCGCACAGGGGGCGGGTCACTGAAGCTTTCTTT.

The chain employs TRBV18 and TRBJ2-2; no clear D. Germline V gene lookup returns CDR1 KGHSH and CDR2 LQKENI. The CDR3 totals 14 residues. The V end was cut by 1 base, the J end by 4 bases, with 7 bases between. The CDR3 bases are TGTGCCAGCTCACCACGGGGATCCACCGGGGAGCTGTTTTTT. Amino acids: CASSPRGSTGELFF. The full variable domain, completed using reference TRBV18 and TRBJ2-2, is NAGVMQNPRHLVRRRGQEARLRCSPMKGHSHVYWYRQLPEEGLKFMVYLQKENIIDESGMPKERFSAEFPKEGPSILRIQQVVRGDSAAYFCASSPRGSTGELFFGEGSRLTVL.

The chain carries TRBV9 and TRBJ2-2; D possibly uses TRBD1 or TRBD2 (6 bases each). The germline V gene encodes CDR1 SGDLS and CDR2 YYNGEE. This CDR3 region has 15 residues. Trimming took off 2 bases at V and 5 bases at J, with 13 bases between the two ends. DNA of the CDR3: TGTGCCAGCAGCGTGAGAGTAGGGGGGACCGGGGAGCTGTTTTTT. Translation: CASSVRVGGTGELFF.

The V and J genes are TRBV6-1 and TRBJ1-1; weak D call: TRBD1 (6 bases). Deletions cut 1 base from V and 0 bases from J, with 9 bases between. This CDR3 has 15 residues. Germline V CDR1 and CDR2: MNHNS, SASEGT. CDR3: CASSEDGGLNTEAFF. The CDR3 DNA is TGTGCCAGCAGTGAAGACGGGGGCCTGAACACTGAAGCTTTCTTT.

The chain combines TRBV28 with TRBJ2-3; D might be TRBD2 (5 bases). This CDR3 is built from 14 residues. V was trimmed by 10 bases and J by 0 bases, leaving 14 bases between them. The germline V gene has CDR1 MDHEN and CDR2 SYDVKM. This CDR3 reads CAIKAETSTDTQYF. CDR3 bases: TGTGCCATCAAAGCGGAAACTAGCACAGATACGCAGTATTTT.

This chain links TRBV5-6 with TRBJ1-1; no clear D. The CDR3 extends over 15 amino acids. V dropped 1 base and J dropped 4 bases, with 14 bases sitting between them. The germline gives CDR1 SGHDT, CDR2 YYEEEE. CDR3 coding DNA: TGTGCCAGCAGCTTGATTCGGCAGTCAGGCACTGAAGCTTTCTTT. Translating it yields CASSLIRQSGTEAFF.

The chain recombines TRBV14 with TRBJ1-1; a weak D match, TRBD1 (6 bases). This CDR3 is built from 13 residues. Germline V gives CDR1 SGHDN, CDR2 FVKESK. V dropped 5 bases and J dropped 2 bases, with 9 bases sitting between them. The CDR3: CASSRGHNTEAFF. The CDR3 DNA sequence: TGTGCCAGCAGCAGGGGACACAACACTGAAGCTTTCTTT.

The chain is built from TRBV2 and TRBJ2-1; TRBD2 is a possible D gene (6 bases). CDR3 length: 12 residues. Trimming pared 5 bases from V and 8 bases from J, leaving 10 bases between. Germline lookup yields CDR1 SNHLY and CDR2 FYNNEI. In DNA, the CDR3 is TGTGCCAGCAGTTTACTAGCTGATGAGCAGTTCTTC. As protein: CASSLLADEQFF.

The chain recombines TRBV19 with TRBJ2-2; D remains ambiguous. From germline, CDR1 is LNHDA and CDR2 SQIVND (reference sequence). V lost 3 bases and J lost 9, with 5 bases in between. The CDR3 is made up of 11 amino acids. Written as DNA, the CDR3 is TGTGCCAGTAGTATTAATCGGGAGCTGTTTTTT. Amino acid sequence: CASSINRELFF.

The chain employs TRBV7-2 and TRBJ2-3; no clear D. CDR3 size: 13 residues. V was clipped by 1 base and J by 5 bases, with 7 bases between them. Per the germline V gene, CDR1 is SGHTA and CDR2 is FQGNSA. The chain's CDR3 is CASSLEARDTQYF. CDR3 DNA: TGTGCCAGCAGCTTAGAGGCTCGAGATACGCAGTATTTT.

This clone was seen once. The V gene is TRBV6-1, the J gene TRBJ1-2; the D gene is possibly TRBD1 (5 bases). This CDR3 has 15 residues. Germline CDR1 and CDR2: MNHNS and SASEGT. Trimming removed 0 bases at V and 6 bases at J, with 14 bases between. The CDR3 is CASSEAPGLGDGYTF. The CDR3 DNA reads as TGTGCCAGCAGTGAAGCACCGGGACTCGGGGATGGCTACACCTTC.

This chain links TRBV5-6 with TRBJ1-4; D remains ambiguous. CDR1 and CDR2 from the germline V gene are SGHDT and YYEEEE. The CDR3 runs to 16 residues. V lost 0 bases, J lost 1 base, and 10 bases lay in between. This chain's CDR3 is CASSLAGSETNEKLFF. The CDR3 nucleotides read TGTGCCAGCAGCTTGGCCGGGAGCGAAACTAATGAAAAACTGTTTTTT.

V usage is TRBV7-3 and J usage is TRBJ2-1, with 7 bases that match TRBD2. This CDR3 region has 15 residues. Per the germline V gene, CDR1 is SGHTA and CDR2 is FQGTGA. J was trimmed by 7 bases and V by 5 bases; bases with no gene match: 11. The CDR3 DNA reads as TGTGCCAGCAGCCGAAGGGCGGGAGCCGGGAATGAGCAGTTCTTC. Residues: CASSRRAGAGNEQFF. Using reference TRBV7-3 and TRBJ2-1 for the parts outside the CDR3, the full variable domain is GAGVSQTPSNKVTEKGKYVELRCDPISGHTALYWYRQSLGQGPEFLIYFQGTGAADDSGLPNDRFFAVRPEGSVSTLKIQRTERGDSAVYLCASSRRAGAGNEQFFGPGTRLTVL.

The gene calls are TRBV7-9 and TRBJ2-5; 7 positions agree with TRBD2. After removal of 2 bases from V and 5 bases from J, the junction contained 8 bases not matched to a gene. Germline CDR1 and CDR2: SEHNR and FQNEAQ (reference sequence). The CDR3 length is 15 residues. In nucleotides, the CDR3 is TGTGCCAGCAGCTTAAGGAGACTAGCCCCGGAGACCCAGTACTTC. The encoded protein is CASSLRRLAPETQYF.

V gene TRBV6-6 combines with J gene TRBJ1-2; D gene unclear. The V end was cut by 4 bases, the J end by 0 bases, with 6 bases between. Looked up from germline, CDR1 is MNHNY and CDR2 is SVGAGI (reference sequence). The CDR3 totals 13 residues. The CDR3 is CASSSLSNYGYTF. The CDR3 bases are TGTGCCAGCAGTTCCCTTTCTAACTATGGCTACACCTTC.

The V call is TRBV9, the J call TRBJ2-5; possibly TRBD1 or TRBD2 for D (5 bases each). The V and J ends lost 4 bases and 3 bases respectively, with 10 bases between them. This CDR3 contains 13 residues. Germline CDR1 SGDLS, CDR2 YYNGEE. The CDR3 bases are TGTGCCAGCAGCAGGGACGGAAAAGAGACCCAGTACTTC. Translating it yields CASSRDGKETQYF.

The CDR3 sequence: CASSPQGLQQYF. The DNA of the CDR3 is TGTGCCAGCAGTCCCCAGGGCCTTCAGCAGTACTTC. V usage is TRBV7-9 and J usage is TRBJ2-7; TRBD1 might be the D (5 bases). The CDR3 extends over 12 amino acids. The germline gives CDR1 SEHNR, CDR2 FQNEAQ (reference sequence). V was trimmed by 6 bases and J by 8 bases, leaving 14 bases between them.

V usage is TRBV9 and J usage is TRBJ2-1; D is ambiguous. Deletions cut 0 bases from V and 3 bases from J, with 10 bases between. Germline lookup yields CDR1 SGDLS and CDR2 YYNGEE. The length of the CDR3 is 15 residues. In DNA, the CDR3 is TGTGCCAGCAGCGTAGGGCGGATGGGCTACAATGAGCAGTTCTTC. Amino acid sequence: CASSVGRMGYNEQFF.

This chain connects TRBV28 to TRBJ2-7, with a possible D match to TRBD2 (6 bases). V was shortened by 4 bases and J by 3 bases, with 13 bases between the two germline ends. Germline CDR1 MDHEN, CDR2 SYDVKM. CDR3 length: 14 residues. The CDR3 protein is CASSSPGLGYEQYF. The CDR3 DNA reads TGTGCCAGCAGTTCCCCGGGACTGGGCTACGAGCAGTACTTC.

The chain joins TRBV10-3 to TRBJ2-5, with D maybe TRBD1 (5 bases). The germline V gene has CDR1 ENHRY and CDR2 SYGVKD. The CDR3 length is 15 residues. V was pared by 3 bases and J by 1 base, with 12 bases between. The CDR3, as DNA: TGTGCCATCAGTGATGTGGGGCGCGCCCAAGAGACCCAGTACTTC. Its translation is CAISDVGRAQETQYF.

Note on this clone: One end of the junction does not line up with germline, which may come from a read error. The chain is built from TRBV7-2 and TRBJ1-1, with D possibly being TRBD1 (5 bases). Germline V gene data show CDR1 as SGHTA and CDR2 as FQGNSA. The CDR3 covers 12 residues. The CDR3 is CASSYRNSEAFF. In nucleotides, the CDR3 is TGTGCCAGCAGCTACAGGAACTCTGAAGCTTTCTTT.

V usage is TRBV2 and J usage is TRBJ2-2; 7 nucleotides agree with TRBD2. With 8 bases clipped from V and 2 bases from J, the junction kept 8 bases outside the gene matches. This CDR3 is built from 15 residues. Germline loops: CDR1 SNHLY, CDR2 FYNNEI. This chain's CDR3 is CASREASRNTGELFF. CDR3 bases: TGTGCCAGCCGGGAGGCTAGCCGAAACACCGGGGAGCTGTTTTTT. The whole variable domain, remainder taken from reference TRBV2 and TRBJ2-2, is EPEVTQTPSHQVTQMGQEVILRCVPISNHLYFYWYRQILGQKVEFLVSFYNNEISEKSEIFDDQFSVERPDGSNFTLKIRSTKLEDSAMYFCASREASRNTGELFFGEGSRLTVL.

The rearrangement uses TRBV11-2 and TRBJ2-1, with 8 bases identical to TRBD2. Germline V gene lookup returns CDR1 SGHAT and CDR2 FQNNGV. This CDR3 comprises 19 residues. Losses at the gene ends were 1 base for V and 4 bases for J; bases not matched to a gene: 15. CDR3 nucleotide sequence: TGTGCCAGCAGCTTAGGAGGGTTAGCGGGGAGCAGGGTGTACAATGAGCAGTTCTTC. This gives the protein CASSLGGLAGSRVYNEQFF. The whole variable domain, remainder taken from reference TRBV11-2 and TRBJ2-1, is EAGVAQSPRYKIIEKRQSVAFWCNPISGHATLYWYQQILGQGPKLLIQFQNNGVVDDSQLPKDRFSAERLKGVDSTLKIQPAKLEDSAVYLCASSLGGLAGSRVYNEQFFGPGTRLTVL.